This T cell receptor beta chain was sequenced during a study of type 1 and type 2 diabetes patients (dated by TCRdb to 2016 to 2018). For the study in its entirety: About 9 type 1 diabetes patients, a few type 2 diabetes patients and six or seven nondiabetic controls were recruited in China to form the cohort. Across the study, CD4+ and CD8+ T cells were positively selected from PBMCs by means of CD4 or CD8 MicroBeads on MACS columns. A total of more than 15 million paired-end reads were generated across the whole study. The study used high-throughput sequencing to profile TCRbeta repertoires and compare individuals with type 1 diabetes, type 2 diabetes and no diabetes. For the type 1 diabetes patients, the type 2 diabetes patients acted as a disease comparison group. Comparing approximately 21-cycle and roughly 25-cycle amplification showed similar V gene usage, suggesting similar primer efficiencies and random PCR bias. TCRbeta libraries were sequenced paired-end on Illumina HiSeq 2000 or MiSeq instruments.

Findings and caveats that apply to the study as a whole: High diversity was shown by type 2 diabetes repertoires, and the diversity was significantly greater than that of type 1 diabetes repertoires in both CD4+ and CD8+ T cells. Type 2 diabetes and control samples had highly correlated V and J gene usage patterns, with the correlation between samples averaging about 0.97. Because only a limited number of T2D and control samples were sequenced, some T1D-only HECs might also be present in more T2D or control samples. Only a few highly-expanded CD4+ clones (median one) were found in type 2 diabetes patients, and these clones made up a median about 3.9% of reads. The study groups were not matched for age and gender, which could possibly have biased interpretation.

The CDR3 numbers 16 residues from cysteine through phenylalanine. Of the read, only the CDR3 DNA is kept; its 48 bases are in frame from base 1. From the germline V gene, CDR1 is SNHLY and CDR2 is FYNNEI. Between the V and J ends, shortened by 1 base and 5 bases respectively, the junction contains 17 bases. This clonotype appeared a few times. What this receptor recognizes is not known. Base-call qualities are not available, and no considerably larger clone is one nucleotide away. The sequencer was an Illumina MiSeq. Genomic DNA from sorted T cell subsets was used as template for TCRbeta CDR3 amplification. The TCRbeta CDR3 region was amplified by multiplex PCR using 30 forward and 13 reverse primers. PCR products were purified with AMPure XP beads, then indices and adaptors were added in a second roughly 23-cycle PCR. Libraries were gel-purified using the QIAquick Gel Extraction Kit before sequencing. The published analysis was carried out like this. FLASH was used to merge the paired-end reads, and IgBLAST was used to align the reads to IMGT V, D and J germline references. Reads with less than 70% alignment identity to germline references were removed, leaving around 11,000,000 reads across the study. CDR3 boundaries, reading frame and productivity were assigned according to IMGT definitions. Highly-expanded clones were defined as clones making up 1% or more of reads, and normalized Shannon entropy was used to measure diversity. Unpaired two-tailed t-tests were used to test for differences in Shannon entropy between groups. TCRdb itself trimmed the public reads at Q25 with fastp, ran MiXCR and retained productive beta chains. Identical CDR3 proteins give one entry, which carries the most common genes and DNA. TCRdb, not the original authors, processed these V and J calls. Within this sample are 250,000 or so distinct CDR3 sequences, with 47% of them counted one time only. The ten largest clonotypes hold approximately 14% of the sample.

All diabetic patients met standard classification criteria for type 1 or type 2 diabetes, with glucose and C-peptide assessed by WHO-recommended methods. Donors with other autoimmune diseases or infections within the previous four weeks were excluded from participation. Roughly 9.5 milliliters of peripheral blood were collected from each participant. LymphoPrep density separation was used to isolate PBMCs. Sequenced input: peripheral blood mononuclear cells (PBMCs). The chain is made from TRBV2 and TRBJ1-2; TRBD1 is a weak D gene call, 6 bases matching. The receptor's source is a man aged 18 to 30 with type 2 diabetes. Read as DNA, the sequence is TGTGCCAGCAGTGAAGGTCCCGGAGGAACAGGGTATGGCTACACCTTC. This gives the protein CASSEGPGGTGYGYTF.